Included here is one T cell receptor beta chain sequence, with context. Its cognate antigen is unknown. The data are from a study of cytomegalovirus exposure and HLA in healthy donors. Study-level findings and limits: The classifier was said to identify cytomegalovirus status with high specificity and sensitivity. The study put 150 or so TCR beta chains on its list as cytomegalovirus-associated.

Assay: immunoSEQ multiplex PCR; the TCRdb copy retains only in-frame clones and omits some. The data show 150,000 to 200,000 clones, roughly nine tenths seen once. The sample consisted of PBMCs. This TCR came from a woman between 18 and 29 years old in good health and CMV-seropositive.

The CDR3 DNA sequence: TGTGCCAGCAGTTGGGACATCCTAAGCTCCTACGAGCAGTACTTC. It codes for CASSWDILSSYEQYF. The gene calls are TRBV27 and TRBJ2-7; a possible D gene is TRBD1 (6 bases). Trimming cost V 4 bases and J 0 bases, with 13 bases left between them. CDR1 is MNHEY and CDR2 is SMNVEV in the germline V gene (reference sequence). The CDR3 loop spans 15 amino acids.